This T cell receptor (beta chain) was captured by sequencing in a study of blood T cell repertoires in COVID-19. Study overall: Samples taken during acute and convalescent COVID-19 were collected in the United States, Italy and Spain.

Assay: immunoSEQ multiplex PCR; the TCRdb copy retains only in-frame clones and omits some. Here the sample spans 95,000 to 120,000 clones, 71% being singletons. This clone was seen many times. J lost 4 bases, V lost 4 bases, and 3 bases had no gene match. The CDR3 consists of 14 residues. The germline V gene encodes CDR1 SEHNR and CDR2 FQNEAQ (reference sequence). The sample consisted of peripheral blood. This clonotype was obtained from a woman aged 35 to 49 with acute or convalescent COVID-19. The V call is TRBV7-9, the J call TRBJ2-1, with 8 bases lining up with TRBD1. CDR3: CASSYRTGYNEQFF. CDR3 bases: TGTGCCAGCAGCTATAGGACAGGGTACAATGAGCAGTTCTTC.